The clone carrying this T cell receptor beta chain was recorded a few times. Its antigen is unidentified. TCRdb re-called the 5' RACE reads through MiXCR, storing one row per CDR3 protein. The data show some 280,000 distinct CDR3 sequences, around 15% seen once. The CDR3 runs 14 residues. Deletions cut 3 bases from V and 0 bases from J, with 8 bases between. Germline CDR1 SNHLY, CDR2 FYNNEI. This specimen comes from a study of T-cell memory formation after mild COVID-19. As for the study in general: TCR clusters were mostly donor specific.

Notes on the study in general: Clones that contracted clustered mainly in CM and EM if CD4+ and in EMRA if CD8+. Clonal second-wave expansions that peaked on day 37 had unconfirmed SARS-CoV-2 specificity.

V gene TRBV2 combines with J gene TRBJ1-1; no clear D gene. Sequences were obtained from PBMCs or a T cell subset sorted from them (not recorded which). This clonotype originated in a man aged 18 to 30 who had mild COVID-19 (a few samples of this study predate the infection). Cell type and time point are not known. The CDR3: CASSEESMNTEAFF. CDR3 bases: TGTGCCAGCAGTGAGGAGTCCATGAACACTGAAGCTTTCTTT.